Detailed here is one T cell receptor beta chain. The antigen remains unidentified. The entry originates in a study of blood T cells in healthy people across ages. Study-level points and caveats: It was the long-lived donors that had more naive CD4+ cells and higher diversity than aged donors.

CDR1 is ENHRY and CDR2 is SYGVKD in the germline V gene. Trimming shortened V by 4 bases and J by 3 bases, and 13 bases separated the two germline ends. This CDR3 is 14 amino acids long. It was approximately 10 milliliters of peripheral blood that were drawn from each donor. Per sample, a minimum of 6.5 million PBMCs were isolated. The authors ran a second PCR of roughly 7 to 11 cycles using a sample-barcoded 5' primer and a J-beta primer mix. Each cDNA molecule was tagged by a template-switch adaptor that had 12 random nucleotides. TCRdb processed the 5' RACE reads anew with MiXCR; each CDR3 protein has one entry. The repertoire holds around 1.7 million distinct CDR3 sequences, with 25% to 30% as singletons.

Source material: blood. The V gene is TRBV10-3, the J gene TRBJ2-7; unclear D gene. The source is a woman between 25 and 40 years old in good health. The CDR3 DNA reads TGTGCCATCAGTGGCACAGAAACCCTCTACGAGCAGTACTTC. Protein sequence: CAISGTETLYEQYF.